The clone carrying this T cell receptor beta chain was seen only a few times. Its antigen remains unidentified. With 6 bases clipped from V and 9 bases from J, the junction kept 7 bases outside the gene matches. The germline V gene encodes CDR1 MDHEN and CDR2 SYDVKM. The CDR3 is made up of 13 amino acids. Use of 60 Vbeta and 13 Jbeta primers characterized the PCR. Only in-frame clones appear in the TCRdb table, and some are missing; sequencing was by immunoSEQ multiplex PCR. The sample shows under 100,000 clones, around four fifths of them seen only once. The data were obtained in a study of cytomegalovirus exposure and HLA in healthy donors. Study details: In terms of ancestry, the Caucasian-associated cluster contained 75% to 90% of the roughly 400 genotyped donors. General observations from the study: Across donors, sequencing depth was assumed by presence/absence analyses to be roughly uniform.

Input material: PBMCs. The rearrangement links TRBV28 to TRBJ2-1; 8 nucleotides match TRBD2. The sequence came from a boy younger than 18 in good health and CMV-seronegative. CDR3 DNA: TGTGCCAGCAGGAGTAGCGGGAACCTTGAGCAGTTCTTC. This codes for CASRSSGNLEQFF.